This entry lists 23 T cell receptor beta chains sequenced from one sample in a study of CD8 T cells in Susac syndrome. An amount of RNA that ranged from about 0.45 to 1 ug was reverse transcribed with random hexamers. TCRdb independently ran MiXCR on the immunoSEQ multiplex PCR reads; one entry per CDR3 protein. This table has around 71,000 distinct CDR3 sequences, around 93% appearing once. The specimen sequenced was CD4+ T cells from PBMCs. These receptors were obtained from a human donor with Susac syndrome.

The chain employs TRBV5-1 and TRBJ2-3; unclear D gene. The CDR3 is 16 amino acids. The V and J ends lost 3 bases and 0 bases respectively, with 14 bases between them. The germline V gene has CDR1 SGHRS and CDR2 YFSETQ. CDR3 protein: CASSSPRTASTDTQYF. The CDR3 nucleotides are TGCGCCAGCAGCTCACCCCGGACGGCCAGCACAGATACGCAGTATTTT.

V and J are TRBV20-1 and TRBJ1-5; D is undetermined. Germline CDR1 DFQATT, CDR2 SNEGSKA (reference sequence). The CDR3 totals 12 residues. The germline V and J ends were trimmed by 5 bases and 2 bases, with 7 bases remaining between them. CDR3: CSALVGNQPQHF. The CDR3 DNA follows: TGCAGTGCTCTGGTTGGCAATCAGCCCCAGCATTTT.

The chain links TRBV13 to TRBJ2-3; the D gene could be TRBD1 or TRBD2 (7 bases each). CDR3 size: 15 residues. Trimming took 5 bases from V and 1 from J, leaving 13 bases between them. Germline loops: CDR1 PRHDT, CDR2 FYEKMQ (reference sequence). The CDR3 coding sequence is TGTGCCAGCAGCCAGGGGGGGCTAGGCACAGATACGCAGTATTTT. It specifies CASSQGGLGTDTQYF.

This chain connects TRBV11-3 to TRBJ1-1, with D unresolved. CDR3 length: 13 amino acids. The ends were cut back, 8 bases at V and 2 bases at J, with 12 bases in the middle. Per the germline V gene, CDR1 is SGHNT and CDR2 is YENEEA. The CDR3 reads CASSLGANTEAFF. Here the CDR3 DNA reads TGTGCCAGCTCCCTCGGAGCAAACACTGAAGCTTTCTTT.

This chain connects TRBV2 to TRBJ1-5; no definite D call. The V gene's germline CDR1 is SNHLY and CDR2 FYNNEI. V gave up 1 base and J gave up 7 bases, with 8 bases separating them. This CDR3 has 13 residues. The CDR3 sequence is CASSEGIRQPQHF. The CDR3 DNA is TGTGCCAGCAGTGAAGGGATTAGGCAGCCCCAGCATTTT.

This clonotype was seen once. The J gene is TRBJ2-7, the V gene TRBV15; D may be TRBD1 or TRBD2 (6 bases each). V was pared by 1 base and J by 3 bases, with 16 bases between. CDR1 and CDR2 (germline): LNHNV, YYDKDF (reference sequence). The CDR3 runs to 16 residues. This CDR3 reads CATSRASRGARYEQYF. As DNA, the CDR3 is TGTGCCACCAGCAGAGCTTCGAGGGGGGCCCGCTACGAGCAGTACTTC.

CDR3 in amino acids: CASSALGQKDQPQHF. For the CDR3, the DNA is TGTGCCAGCAGCGCACTCGGACAGAAAGATCAGCCCCAGCATTTT. V usage is TRBV7-2 and J usage is TRBJ1-5; D is perhaps TRBD1 (6 bases). The germline V and J ends were trimmed by 5 bases and 5 bases, with 16 bases remaining between them. CDR1 and CDR2 (germline): SGHTA, FQGNSA. The CDR3 totals 15 residues.

J is TRBJ2-3 and V is TRBV7-2; a possible D gene is TRBD2 (5 bases). The CDR3 totals 14 residues. V was shortened by 9 bases and J by 4 bases, with 17 bases between the two germline ends. Germline values: CDR1 SGHTA, CDR2 FQGNSA. In DNA form, the CDR3 reads TGTGCCAGGGCTGACGACCGGGGTTCAGATACGCAGTATTTT. Translated: CARADDRGSDTQYF.

The V and J genes are TRBV7-9 and TRBJ2-3; D not certain. This CDR3 comprises 15 residues. Trimming took off 3 bases at V and 4 bases at J, with 14 bases between the two ends. In germline, CDR1 is SEHNR, CDR2 FQNEAQ (reference sequence). CDR3 protein: CASSFFLVAADTQYF. The CDR3 region has the DNA TGTGCCAGCAGCTTCTTTCTGGTAGCCGCAGATACGCAGTATTTT.

V gene TRBV20-1 combines with J gene TRBJ2-7; TRBD1 aligns across 10 bases. The CDR3 is 14 residues long. The junction had 3 bases not matched to a gene; V was cut back by 1 base and J by 3 bases. CDR1 is DFQATT and CDR2 is SNEGSKA in the germline V gene (reference sequence). The CDR3 DNA follows: TGCAGTGCTAGAGGGGGACAGGGGAACTACGAGCAGTACTTC. Its protein is CSARGGQGNYEQYF.

This chain uses TRBV20-1 with TRBJ2-7; TRBD1 agrees at 9 bases. The trim removed 5 bases at V and 2 bases at J, leaving 7 bases unmatched. The CDR3 totals 14 residues. Per the germline V gene, CDR1 is DFQATT and CDR2 is SNEGSKA (reference sequence). Written as DNA, the CDR3 is TGCAGTGCTGCCCGACAGGGGGGGACCTACGAGCAGTACTTC. Protein: CSAARQGGTYEQYF.

The sample holds a few counts of this clonotype. The chain couples TRBV6-6 to TRBJ2-7, with D possibly called TRBD1 or TRBD2 (5 bases each). The V end was cut by 4 bases, the J end by 4 bases, with 14 bases between. CDR1 is MNHNY and CDR2 is SVGAGI in the germline V gene (reference sequence). The CDR3 runs to 14 residues. In nucleotides, the CDR3 is TGTGCCAGCAGTTCCCCGGGGCGGATTTACGAGCAGTACTTC. Translation: CASSSPGRIYEQYF.

This clonotype was recorded a few times. V and J are TRBV4-2 and TRBJ1-1; TRBD1 agrees at 7 bases. From germline, CDR1 is LGHNA and CDR2 YNFKEQ. The CDR3 length is 13 residues. V was clipped by 5 bases and J by 8 bases; unmatched bases: 8. This CDR3 is CASSAQGGLEAFF. In nucleotides, the CDR3 is TGTGCCAGCAGCGCTCAAGGGGGCCTCGAAGCTTTCTTT.

The chain is built from TRBV6-5 and TRBJ2-1; D may match TRBD1 or TRBD2 (5 bases each). The CDR3 runs to 15 residues. Trimming shortened V by 5 bases and J by 2 bases, and 13 bases separated the two germline ends. Germline values: CDR1 MNHEY, CDR2 SVGAGI. This CDR3 reads CASSRRGQAYNEQFF. The CDR3 DNA follows: TGTGCCAGCAGTAGACGGGGCCAAGCCTACAATGAGCAGTTCTTC.

V gene TRBV18 combines with J gene TRBJ2-7; 8 nucleotides align to TRBD1. Unmatched junction bases numbered 8, after V lost 4 bases and J lost 6 bases. Per germline, CDR1 KGHSH and CDR2 LQKENI. The CDR3 runs to 14 residues. The DNA of the CDR3 is TGTGCCAGCTCACTTTCCGGACAGGGTCGCGAGCAGTACTTC. Translation gives CASSLSGQGREQYF.

The chain joins TRBV5-1 to TRBJ2-2, with 7 nucleotides matching TRBD1. The CDR3 length is 17 residues. CDR1 is SGHRS and CDR2 is YFSETQ in the germline V gene. V lost 4 bases, J lost 3 bases, and 12 bases stayed unmatched. The CDR3 nucleotides read TGCGCCAGCAGCCGAGACAGGGACGCGGAGGACACCGGGGAGCTGTTTTTT. Translation gives CASSRDRDAEDTGELFF.

This chain links TRBV28 with TRBJ2-7; D uncertain. From germline, CDR1 is MDHEN and CDR2 SYDVKM. Trimming cost V 4 bases and J 11 bases, with 12 bases left between them. CDR3 length equals 11 residues. For the CDR3, the DNA is TGTGCCAGCAGTTCCAGTACGAAGGAGTACTTC. As protein: CASSSSTKEYF.

The rearrangement links TRBV10-3 to TRBJ2-5, with TRBD2 as a possible D gene (8 bases). The CDR3 loop spans 16 amino acids. The germline V gene has CDR1 ENHRY and CDR2 SYGVKD. Trimming removed 2 bases at V and 5 bases at J, with 18 bases between. The CDR3 sequence is CAISERGGADRETQYF. Written as DNA, the CDR3 is TGTGCCATCAGTGAGCGGGGGGGGGCGGACAGGGAGACCCAGTACTTC.

The chain uses TRBV28 and TRBJ1-5; 7 bases fit TRBD1. The junction had 11 bases not matched to a gene; V was cut back by 7 bases and J by 5 bases. This CDR3 spans 15 amino acids. In germline, CDR1 is MDHEN, CDR2 SYDVKM. The CDR3 sequence: CASTGDRVQYQPQHF. The CDR3 region has the DNA TGTGCCAGCACCGGAGACAGGGTCCAGTATCAGCCCCAGCATTTT.

The chain combines TRBV12-3 or TRBV12-4 with TRBJ2-7; D remains unclear. V was shortened by 2 bases and J by 3 bases, with 14 bases between the two germline ends. The CDR3 totals 15 residues. In nucleotides, the CDR3 is TGTGCCAGCAGTTTACTCGGGTTCGAAGTCTACGAGCAGTACTTC. It specifies CASSLLGFEVYEQYF.

The rearrangement uses TRBV12-3 or TRBV12-4 and TRBJ1-4; D call uncertain. V lost 3 bases to trimming and J lost 4 bases, with 3 bases between them. The length of the CDR3 is 12 residues. CDR3 nucleotide sequence: TGTGCCAGCAGTTTTAGTAATGAAAAACTGTTTTTT. It codes for CASSFSNEKLFF.

This chain uses TRBV7-2 with TRBJ2-1, with D unresolved. This CDR3 contains 14 residues. Germline lookup yields CDR1 SGHTA and CDR2 FQGNSA. V dropped 5 bases and J dropped 4 bases, with 12 bases sitting between them. CDR3 protein: CASSPEWPYNEQFF. The CDR3 DNA sequence: TGTGCCAGCAGCCCAGAGTGGCCATACAATGAGCAGTTCTTC.

The CDR3 loop is CASSLIPLDNSPLHF. The CDR3 DNA reads as TGCGCCAGCAGCTTAATACCCTTGGATAATTCACCCCTCCACTTT. The chain links TRBV5-1 to TRBJ1-6, with D hard to call. Trimming pared 2 bases from V and 5 bases from J, leaving 11 bases between. The CDR3 has 15 amino acids. CDR1 is SGHRS and CDR2 is YFSETQ in the germline V gene.